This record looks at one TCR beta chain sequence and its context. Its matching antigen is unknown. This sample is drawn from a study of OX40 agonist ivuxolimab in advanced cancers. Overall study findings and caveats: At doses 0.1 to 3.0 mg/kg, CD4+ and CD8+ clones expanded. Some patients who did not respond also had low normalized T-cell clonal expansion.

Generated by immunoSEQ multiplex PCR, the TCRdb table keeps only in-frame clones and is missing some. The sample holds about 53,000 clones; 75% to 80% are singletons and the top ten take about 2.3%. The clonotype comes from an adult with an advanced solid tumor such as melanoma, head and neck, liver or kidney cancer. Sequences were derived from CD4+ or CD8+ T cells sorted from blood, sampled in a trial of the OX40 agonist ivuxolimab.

The CDR3 nucleotides read TGTGCCAGCTCACCAGGGGTAGTCGAGACCCAGTACTTC. This codes for CASSPGVVETQYF. This chain links TRBV18 with TRBJ2-5, with D unresolved. Trimming took 2 bases from V and 5 from J, leaving 9 bases between them. The germline V gene has CDR1 KGHSH and CDR2 LQKENI. The CDR3 is 13 residues long.